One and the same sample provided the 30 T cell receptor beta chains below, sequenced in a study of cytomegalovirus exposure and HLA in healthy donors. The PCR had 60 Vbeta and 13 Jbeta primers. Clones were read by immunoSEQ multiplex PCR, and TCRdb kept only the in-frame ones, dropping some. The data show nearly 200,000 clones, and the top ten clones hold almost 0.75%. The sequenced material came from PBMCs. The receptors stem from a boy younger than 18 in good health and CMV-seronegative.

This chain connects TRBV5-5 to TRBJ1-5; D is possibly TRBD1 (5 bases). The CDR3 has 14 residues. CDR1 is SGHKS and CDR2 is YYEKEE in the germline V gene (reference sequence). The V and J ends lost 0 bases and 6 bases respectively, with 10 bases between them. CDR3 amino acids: CASSLVRGGQPQHF. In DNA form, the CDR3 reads TGTGCCAGCAGCTTGGTGCGGGGGGGTCAGCCCCAGCATTTT.

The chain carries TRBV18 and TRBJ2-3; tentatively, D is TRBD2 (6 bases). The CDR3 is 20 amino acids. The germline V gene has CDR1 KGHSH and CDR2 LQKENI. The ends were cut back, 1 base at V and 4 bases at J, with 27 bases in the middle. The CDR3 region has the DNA TGTGCCAGCTCACCACGGCGTGGGACTGGGGCTGGGCCTTACGCAGATACGCAGTATTTT. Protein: CASSPRRGTGAGPYADTQYF.

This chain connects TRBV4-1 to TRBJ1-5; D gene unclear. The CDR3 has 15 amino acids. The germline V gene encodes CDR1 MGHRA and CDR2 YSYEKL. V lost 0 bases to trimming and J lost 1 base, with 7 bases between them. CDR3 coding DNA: TGCGCCAGCAGCCAAGATTCTCCCAGCAATCAGCCCCAGCATTTT. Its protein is CASSQDSPSNQPQHF.

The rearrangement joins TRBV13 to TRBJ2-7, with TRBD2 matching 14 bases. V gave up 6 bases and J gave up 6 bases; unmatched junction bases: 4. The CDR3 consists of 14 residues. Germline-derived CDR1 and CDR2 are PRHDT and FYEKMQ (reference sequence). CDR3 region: CASRWGLAGAEQYF. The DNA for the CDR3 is TGTGCCAGCAGGTGGGGACTAGCGGGGGCCGAGCAGTACTTC.

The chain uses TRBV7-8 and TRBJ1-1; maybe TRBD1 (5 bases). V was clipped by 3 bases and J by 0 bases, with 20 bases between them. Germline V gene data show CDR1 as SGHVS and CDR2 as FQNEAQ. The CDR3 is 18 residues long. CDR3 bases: TGTGCCAGCAGCTTCGCCCGGCGCAGGGAGGTTTTGAACACTGAAGCTTTCTTT. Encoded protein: CASSFARRREVLNTEAFF. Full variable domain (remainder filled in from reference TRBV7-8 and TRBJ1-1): GAGVSQSPRYKVAKRGQDVALRCDPISGHVSLFWYQQALGQGPEFLTYFQNEAQLDKSGLPSDRFFAERPEGSVSTLKIQRTQQEDSAVYLCASSFARRREVLNTEAFFGQGTRLTVV.

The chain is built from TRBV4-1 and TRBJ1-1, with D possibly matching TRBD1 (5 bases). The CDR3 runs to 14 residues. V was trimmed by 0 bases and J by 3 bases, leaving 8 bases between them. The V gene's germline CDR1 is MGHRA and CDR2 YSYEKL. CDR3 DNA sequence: TGCGCCAGCAGCCAAGATGGGGGGGACACTGAAGCTTTCTTT. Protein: CASSQDGGDTEAFF.

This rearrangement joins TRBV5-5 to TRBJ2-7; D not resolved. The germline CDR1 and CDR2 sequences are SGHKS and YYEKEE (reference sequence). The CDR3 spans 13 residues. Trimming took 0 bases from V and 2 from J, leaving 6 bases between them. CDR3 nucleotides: TGTGCCAGCAGCTTGGGCACAACCTACGAGCAGTACTTC. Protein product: CASSLGTTYEQYF. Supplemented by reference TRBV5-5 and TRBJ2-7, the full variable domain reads DAGVTQSPTHLIKTRGQQVTLRCSPISGHKSVSWYQQVLGQGPQFIFQYYEKEERGRGNFPDRFSARQFPNYSSELNVNALLLGDSALYLCASSLGTTYEQYFGPGTRLTVT.

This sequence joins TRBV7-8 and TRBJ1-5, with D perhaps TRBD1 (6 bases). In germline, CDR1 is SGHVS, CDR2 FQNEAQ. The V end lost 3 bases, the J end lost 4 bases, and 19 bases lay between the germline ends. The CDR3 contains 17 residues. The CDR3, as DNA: TGTGCCAGCAGCTTCTCGCCAGGGGAGTATCGGAATCAGCCCCAGCATTTT. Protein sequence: CASSFSPGEYRNQPQHF.

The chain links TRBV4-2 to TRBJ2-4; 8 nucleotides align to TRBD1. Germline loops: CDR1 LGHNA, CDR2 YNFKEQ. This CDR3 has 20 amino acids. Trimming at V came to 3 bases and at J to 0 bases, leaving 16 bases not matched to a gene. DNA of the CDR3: TGTGCCAGCAGCCACCCCCCGGCCAGGGGGCCCGACTCAGCCAAAAACATTCAGTACTTC. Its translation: CASSHPPARGPDSAKNIQYF.

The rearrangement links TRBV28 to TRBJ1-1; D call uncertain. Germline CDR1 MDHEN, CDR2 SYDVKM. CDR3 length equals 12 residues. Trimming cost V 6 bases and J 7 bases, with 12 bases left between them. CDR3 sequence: CASRKPISEAFF. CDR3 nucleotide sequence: TGTGCCAGCAGAAAGCCGATAAGTGAAGCTTTCTTT.

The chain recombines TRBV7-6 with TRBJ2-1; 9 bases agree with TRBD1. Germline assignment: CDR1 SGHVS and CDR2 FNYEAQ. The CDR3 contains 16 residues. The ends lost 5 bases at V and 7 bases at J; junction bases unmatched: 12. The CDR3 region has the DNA TGTGCCAGCAGCCCAACCTCCGGGACAGGGAGGAATGAGCAGTTCTTC. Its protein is CASSPTSGTGRNEQFF.

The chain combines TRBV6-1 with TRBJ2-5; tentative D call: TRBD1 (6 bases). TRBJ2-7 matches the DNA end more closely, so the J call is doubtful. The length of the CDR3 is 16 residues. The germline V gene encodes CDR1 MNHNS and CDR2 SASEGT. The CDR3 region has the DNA TGTGCCAGCAGTGAAGCGGACAGCGTGACCCTCTACGAGCAGTACTTC. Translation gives CASSEADSVTLYEQYF.

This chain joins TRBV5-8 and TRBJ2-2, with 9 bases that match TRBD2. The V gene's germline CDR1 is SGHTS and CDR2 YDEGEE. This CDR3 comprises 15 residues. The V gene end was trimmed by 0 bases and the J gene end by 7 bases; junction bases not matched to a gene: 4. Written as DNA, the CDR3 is TGTGCCAGCAGCTTGGTGGGACTAGCAATCGGGGAGCTGTTTTTT. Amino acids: CASSLVGLAIGELFF.

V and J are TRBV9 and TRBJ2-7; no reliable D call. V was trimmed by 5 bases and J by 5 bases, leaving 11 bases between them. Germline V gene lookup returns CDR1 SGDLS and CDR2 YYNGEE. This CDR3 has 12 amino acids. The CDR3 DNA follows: TGTGCCAGCAGGAGAGAGTCTAACGAGCAGTACTTC. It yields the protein CASRRESNEQYF.

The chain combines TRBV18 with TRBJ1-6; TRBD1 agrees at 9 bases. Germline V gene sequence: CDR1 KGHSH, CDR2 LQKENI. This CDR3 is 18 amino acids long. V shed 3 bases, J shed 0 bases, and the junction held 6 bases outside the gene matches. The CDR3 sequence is CASSPSPGQGSYNSPLHF. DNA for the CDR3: TGTGCCAGCTCACCTTCGCCGGGACAGGGCTCCTATAATTCACCCCTCCACTTT. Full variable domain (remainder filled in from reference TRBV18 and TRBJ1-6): NAGVMQNPRHLVRRRGQEARLRCSPMKGHSHVYWYRQLPEEGLKFMVYLQKENIIDESGMPKERFSAEFPKEGPSILRIQQVVRGDSAAYFCASSPSPGQGSYNSPLHFGNGTRLTVT.

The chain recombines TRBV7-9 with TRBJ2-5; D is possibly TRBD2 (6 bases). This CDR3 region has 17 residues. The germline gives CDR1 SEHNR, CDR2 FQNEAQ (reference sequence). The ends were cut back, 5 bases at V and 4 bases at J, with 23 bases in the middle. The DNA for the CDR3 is TGTGCCAGCAGCCTAGGGGAGGCAGGGACCCTCCGAGAGACCCAGTACTTC. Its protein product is CASSLGEAGTLRETQYF.

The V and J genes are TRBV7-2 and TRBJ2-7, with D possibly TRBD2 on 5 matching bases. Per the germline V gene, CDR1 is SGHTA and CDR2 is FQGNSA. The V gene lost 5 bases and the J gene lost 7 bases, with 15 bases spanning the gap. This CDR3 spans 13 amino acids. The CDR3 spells CASSPERVGEQYF. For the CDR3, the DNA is TGTGCCAGCAGCCCCGAGAGGGTGGGGGAGCAGTACTTC.

CDR3 in amino acids: CASSIEGTGLNTEAFF. The CDR3, as DNA: TGTGCCAGTAGTATAGAGGGGACAGGTTTGAACACTGAAGCTTTCTTT. This chain links TRBV19 with TRBJ1-1, with 8 bases fitting TRBD1. The ends lost 0 bases at V and 0 bases at J; junction bases unmatched: 3. Per germline, CDR1 LNHDA and CDR2 SQIVND (reference sequence). This CDR3 spans 16 amino acids.

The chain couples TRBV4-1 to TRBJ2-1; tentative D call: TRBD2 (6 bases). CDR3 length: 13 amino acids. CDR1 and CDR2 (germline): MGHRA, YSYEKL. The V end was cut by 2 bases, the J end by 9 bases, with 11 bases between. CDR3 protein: CASSQPRGIEQFF. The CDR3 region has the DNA TGCGCCAGCAGCCAACCCCGGGGGATTGAGCAGTTCTTC.

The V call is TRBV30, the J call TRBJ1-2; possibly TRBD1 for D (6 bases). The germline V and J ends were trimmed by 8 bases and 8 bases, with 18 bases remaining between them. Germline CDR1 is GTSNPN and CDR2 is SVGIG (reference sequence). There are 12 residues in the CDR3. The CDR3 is CAGAEGGLGYTF. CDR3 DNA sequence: TGTGCCGGGGCCGAGGGGGGGCTGGGCTACACCTTC.

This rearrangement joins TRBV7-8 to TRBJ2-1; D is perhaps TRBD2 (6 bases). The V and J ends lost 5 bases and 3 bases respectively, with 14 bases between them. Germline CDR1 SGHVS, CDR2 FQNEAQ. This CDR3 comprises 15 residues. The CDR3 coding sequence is TGTGCCAGCAGCCCCGGGGGACGGGGCTACAATGAGCAGTTCTTC. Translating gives CASSPGGRGYNEQFF.

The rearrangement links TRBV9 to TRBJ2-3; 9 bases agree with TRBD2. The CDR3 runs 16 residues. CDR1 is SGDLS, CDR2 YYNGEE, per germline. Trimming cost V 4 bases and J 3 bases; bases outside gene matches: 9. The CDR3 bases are TGTGCCAGCAGCCAAAGGGGTAGCGGGGGTACAGATACGCAGTATTTT. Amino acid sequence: CASSQRGSGGTDTQYF.

CDR3 amino acids: CSVGLRLSSYEQYF. DNA of the CDR3: TGCAGCGTTGGTCTCAGGTTGAGCTCCTACGAGCAGTACTTC. V usage is TRBV29-1 and J usage is TRBJ2-7; D remains ambiguous. V dropped 4 bases and J dropped 0 bases, with 13 bases sitting between them. CDR3 length: 14 residues. Germline V gene data show CDR1 as SQVTM and CDR2 as ANQGSEA.

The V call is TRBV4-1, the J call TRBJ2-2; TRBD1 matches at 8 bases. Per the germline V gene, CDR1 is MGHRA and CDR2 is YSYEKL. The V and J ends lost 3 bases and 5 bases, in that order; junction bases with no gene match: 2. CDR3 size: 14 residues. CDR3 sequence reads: CASSQDRVTGELFF. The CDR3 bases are TGCGCCAGCAGCCAGGACAGGGTTACCGGGGAGCTGTTTTTT.

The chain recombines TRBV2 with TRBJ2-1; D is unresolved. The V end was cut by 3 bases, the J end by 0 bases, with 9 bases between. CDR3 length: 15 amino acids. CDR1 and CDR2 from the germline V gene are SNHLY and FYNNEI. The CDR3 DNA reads TGTGCCAGCAGTGATACAGTTACCTCCTACAATGAGCAGTTCTTC. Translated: CASSDTVTSYNEQFF.

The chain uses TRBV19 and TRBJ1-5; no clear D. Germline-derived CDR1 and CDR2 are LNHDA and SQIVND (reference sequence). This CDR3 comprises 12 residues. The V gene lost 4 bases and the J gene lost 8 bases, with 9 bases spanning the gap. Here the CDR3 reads CASSSGVEPQHF. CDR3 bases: TGTGCCAGTAGTAGCGGGGTTGAGCCCCAGCATTTT.

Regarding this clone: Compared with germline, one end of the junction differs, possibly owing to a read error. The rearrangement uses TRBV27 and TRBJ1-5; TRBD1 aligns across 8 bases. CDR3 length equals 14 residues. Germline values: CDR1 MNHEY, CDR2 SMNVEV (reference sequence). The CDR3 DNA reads TGTGCCAGCAGTTCGTCAGGGGGCTTTCAGCTCCAGCATTTT. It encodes CASSSSGGFQLQHF.

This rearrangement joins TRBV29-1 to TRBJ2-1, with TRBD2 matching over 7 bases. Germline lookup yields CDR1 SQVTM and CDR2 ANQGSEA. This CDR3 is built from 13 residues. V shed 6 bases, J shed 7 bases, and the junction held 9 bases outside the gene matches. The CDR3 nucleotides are TGCAGCGTAGGCGGGGGAAGTATGAATGAGCAGTTCTTC. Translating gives CSVGGGSMNEQFF.

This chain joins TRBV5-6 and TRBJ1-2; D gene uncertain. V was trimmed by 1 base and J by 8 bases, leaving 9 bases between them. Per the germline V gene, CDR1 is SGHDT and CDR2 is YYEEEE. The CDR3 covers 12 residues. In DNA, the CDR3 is TGTGCCAGCAGCTTGTTCAGCGGCGGCTACACCTTC. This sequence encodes CASSLFSGGYTF.

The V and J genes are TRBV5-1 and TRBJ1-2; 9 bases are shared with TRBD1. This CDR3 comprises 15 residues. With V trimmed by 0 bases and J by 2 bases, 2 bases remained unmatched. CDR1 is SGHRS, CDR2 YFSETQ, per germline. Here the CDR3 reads CASSLEGTGNYGYTF. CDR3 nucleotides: TGCGCCAGCAGCTTGGAGGGGACAGGGAACTATGGCTACACCTTC.